Below, 16 T cell receptor beta chains from the same sample are listed, as sequenced in a study of patients and donors after allogeneic stem cell transplantation. TCRdb used MiXCR to reprocess the RT-PCR reads, holding one entry per CDR3 protein. The sample contains 150,000 to 200,000 distinct CDR3 sequences, approximately 31% of which appear only once. Sequencing used blood, either unsorted or a sorted T cell fraction (not recorded which). The receptors were gathered from a human donor who was either an allogeneic HSCT recipient or a stem cell or donor lymphocyte infusion donor (not recorded which). It is not recorded whose cells these are; they may come from a transplant donor.

V is TRBV6-6 and J is TRBJ1-4; no reliable D call. The CDR3 is 12 residues long. V was clipped by 9 bases and J by 5 bases, with 10 bases between them. Germline V gene sequence: CDR1 MNHNY, CDR2 SVGAGI (reference sequence). The CDR3 coding sequence is TGTGCCAGTGCAGAGCGGAATGAAAAACTGTTTTTT. Amino acids: CASAERNEKLFF.

This clonotype has just a few counts. V gene TRBV5-1 combines with J gene TRBJ2-7, with no clear D. V lost 0 bases and J 3 bases, leaving 7 bases between the germline ends. This CDR3 is built from 13 residues. Germline V gene lookup returns CDR1 SGHRS and CDR2 YFSETQ. The CDR3: CASSLEGNYEQYF. In DNA, the CDR3 is TGCGCCAGCAGCTTGGAAGGGAACTACGAGCAGTACTTC.

This clonotype was detected many times. The chain is built from TRBV20-1 and TRBJ1-1; D call uncertain. The germline gives CDR1 DFQATT, CDR2 SNEGSKA (reference sequence). The CDR3 is 13 residues long. V was shortened by 5 bases and J by 0 bases, with 10 bases between the two germline ends. Here the CDR3 DNA reads TGCAGTGCTCAGAGGCAAATGAACACTGAAGCTTTCTTT. Encoded protein: CSAQRQMNTEAFF.

The chain combines TRBV4-2 with TRBJ1-2, with TRBD1 identical over 10 bases. With 5 bases clipped from V and 6 bases from J, the junction kept 3 bases outside the gene matches. The CDR3 runs 13 residues. Germline V gene data show CDR1 as LGHNA and CDR2 as YNFKEQ. The CDR3, as DNA: TGTGCCAGCAGCTTGGGACAGGGGAATGGCTACACCTTC. Its translation is CASSLGQGNGYTF.

The J gene is TRBJ2-2, the V gene TRBV20-1; no clear D gene. The CDR3 is 15 residues long. Trimming cost V 0 bases and J 1 base, with 9 bases left between them. Germline assignment: CDR1 DFQATT and CDR2 SNEGSKA (reference sequence). CDR3: CSARDRRRNTGELFF. The CDR3 DNA sequence: TGCAGTGCTAGAGATCGACGGCGGAACACCGGGGAGCTGTTTTTT.

A few counts support this clonotype. The chain links TRBV12-3 or TRBV12-4 to TRBJ2-3; D ambiguous. CDR3 size: 15 residues. The V gene lost 3 bases and the J gene lost 2 bases, with 12 bases spanning the gap. Written as DNA, the CDR3 is TGTGCCAGCAGTTTTAACCCGGAAAACACAGATACGCAGTATTTT. It encodes CASSFNPENTDTQYF.

Only a few counts were recorded for this clonotype. V is TRBV4-2 and J is TRBJ2-3; 9 bases align to TRBD2. Germline V gene data show CDR1 as LGHNA and CDR2 as YNFKEQ. V lost 4 bases and J lost 4; bases outside the gene matches: 9. This CDR3 is built from 16 residues. The CDR3 DNA reads TGTGCCAGCAGCCCCCTCGGCGGGAGGGGGGCAGATACGCAGTATTTT. This translates into CASSPLGGRGADTQYF.

This clonotype has ten or more counts. J is TRBJ1-1 and V is TRBV10-3; no clear D gene. CDR3 length equals 13 residues. CDR1 is ENHRY and CDR2 is SYGVKD in the germline V gene. Trimming stripped 3 bases from V and 1 base from J, with 6 bases between. CDR3 nucleotide sequence: TGTGCCATCAGTGATAATAGGAACACTGAAGCTTTCTTT. The encoded protein is CAISDNRNTEAFF.

This clonotype appeared a few times. This sequence joins TRBV12-3 or TRBV12-4 and TRBJ2-2; D perhaps matches TRBD1 (5 bases). The CDR3 consists of 14 residues. The V end lost 6 bases, the J end lost 2 bases, and 10 bases lay between the germline ends. The CDR3 loop reads CASSNDRNTGELFF. CDR3 DNA: TGTGCCAGCAGCAACGACAGAAACACCGGGGAGCTGTTTTTT.

The chain employs TRBV5-1 and TRBJ1-3; 7 bases align to TRBD1. Unmatched junction bases numbered 1, after V lost 4 bases and J lost 0 bases. Germline lookup yields CDR1 SGHRS and CDR2 YFSETQ. This CDR3 has 14 amino acids. The CDR3 sequence: CASSRDSSGNTIYF. For the CDR3, the DNA is TGCGCCAGCAGCCGGGACAGCTCTGGAAACACCATATATTTT. Based on the CDR3 plus reference TRBV5-1 and TRBJ1-3, the full variable domain is KAGVTQTPRYLIKTRGQQVTLSCSPISGHRSVSWYQQTPGQGLQFLFEYFSETQRNKGNFPGRFSGRQFSNSRSEMNVSTLELGDSALYLCASSRDSSGNTIYFGEGSWLTVV.

In this sample, this clonotype turned up a few times. The chain joins TRBV27 to TRBJ2-7; 7 positions match TRBD1. With 2 bases clipped from V and 6 bases from J, the junction kept 4 bases outside the gene matches. The CDR3 is 13 residues long. Germline V gives CDR1 MNHEY, CDR2 SMNVEV (reference sequence). The CDR3 DNA follows: TGTGCCAGCAGTTTAGATACAGGGGCCGAGCAGTACTTC. It encodes CASSLDTGAEQYF.

This clonotype was seen repeatedly, ten times or more. The chain couples TRBV5-1 to TRBJ1-1; D unclear. The CDR3 has 14 residues. V lost 1 base and J 1 base, leaving 8 bases between the germline ends. Germline V gene sequence: CDR1 SGHRS, CDR2 YFSETQ. The DNA of the CDR3 is TGCGCCAGCAGCTTGAAAGTCGGGAACACTGAAGCTTTCTTT. Amino acid sequence: CASSLKVGNTEAFF.

This clonotype was observed a handful of times. V is TRBV6-2 or TRBV6-3 and J is TRBJ1-5, with 9 bases fitting TRBD1. The CDR3 spans 16 residues. The germline V gene has CDR1 MNHEY and CDR2 SVGEGT. V lost 7 bases, J lost 5 bases, and 12 bases stayed unmatched. The chain's CDR3 is CASTQPGQGVYQPQHF. The CDR3 DNA reads TGTGCCAGCACCCAGCCGGGACAGGGAGTTTATCAGCCCCAGCATTTT.

This clonotype was observed a few times. The DNA of the CDR3 is TGCAGCGTTGAAGTCTGGGGACAGACCTCTGGGGCCAACGTCCTGACTTTC. This sequence encodes CSVEVWGQTSGANVLTF. The V call is TRBV29-1, the J call TRBJ2-6; 7 nucleotides agree with TRBD1. The CDR3 length is 17 residues. Per the germline V gene, CDR1 is SQVTM and CDR2 is ANQGSEA. The V and J ends lost 1 base and 0 bases, in that order; junction bases with no gene match: 6.

The chain is built from TRBV29-1 and TRBJ2-3; TRBD1 might be the D (6 bases). The CDR3 spans 15 residues. Looked up from germline, CDR1 is SQVTM and CDR2 is ANQGSEA. V was cut by 5 bases and J by 3 bases, with 18 bases left in between. The CDR3 protein is CSVRRTVQGTDTQYF. The CDR3 DNA sequence: TGCAGCGTTCGAAGGACAGTCCAGGGGACAGATACGCAGTATTTT.

The sample holds a few counts of this clonotype. CDR3 in amino acids: CASSRSDRASTDTQYF. The CDR3 DNA sequence: TGTGCCAGCTCCCGCTCGGACAGGGCTAGCACAGATACGCAGTATTTT. The chain combines TRBV28 with TRBJ2-3; 8 bases align to TRBD1. Germline V CDR1 and CDR2: MDHEN, SYDVKM. V lost 8 bases to trimming and J lost 0 bases; unmatched junction nucleotides: 10. The CDR3 has 16 residues.